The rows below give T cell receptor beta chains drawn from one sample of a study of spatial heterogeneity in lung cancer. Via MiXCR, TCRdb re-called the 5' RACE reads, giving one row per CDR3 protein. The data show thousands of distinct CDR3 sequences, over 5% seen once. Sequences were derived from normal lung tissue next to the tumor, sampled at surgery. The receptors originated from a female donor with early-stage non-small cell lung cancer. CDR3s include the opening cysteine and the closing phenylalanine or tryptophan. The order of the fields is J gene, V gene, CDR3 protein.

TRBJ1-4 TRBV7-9 CASSPFPGATNEKLFF
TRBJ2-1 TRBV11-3 CASSPGLATYNEQFF
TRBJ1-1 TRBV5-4 CASSHRDLNTEAFF
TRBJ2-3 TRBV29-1 CSVGTSGTTDTQYF
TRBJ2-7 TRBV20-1 CSAMDFPYEQYF
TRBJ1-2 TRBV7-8 CASSLAGDPDGYTF
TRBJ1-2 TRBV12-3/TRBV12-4 CASSPAAGSHGYTF
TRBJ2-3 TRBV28 CASSLSRFADTQYF
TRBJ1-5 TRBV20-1 CSARDGAGGGQPQHF
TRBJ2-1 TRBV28 CASSPGRQGRYNEQFF
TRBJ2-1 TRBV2 CASSGDSVGEQFF
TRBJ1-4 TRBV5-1 CASSLTGDGEKLFF
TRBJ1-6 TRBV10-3 CAISETTYSPLHF
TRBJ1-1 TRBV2 CASRYTEAFF
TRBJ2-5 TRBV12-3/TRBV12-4 CASSAGQKETQYF
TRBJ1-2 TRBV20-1 CSARVQDRGVNGYTF
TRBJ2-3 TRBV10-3 CAISRRDTQYF
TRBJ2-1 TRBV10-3 CAISAIGTNNEQFF
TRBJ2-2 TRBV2 CASSMTVNTGELFF
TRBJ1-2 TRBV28 CASSPGQGGYGYTF
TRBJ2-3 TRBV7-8 CASTFAGMTDTQYF
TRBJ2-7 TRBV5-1 CASSSRLAGSYRNYEQYF
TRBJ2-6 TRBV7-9 CASSFSSGANVLTF
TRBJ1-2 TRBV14 CASSQVLGGGYTF
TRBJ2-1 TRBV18 CASSPLLAGGLHNEQFF
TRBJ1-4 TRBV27 CASSLEGAGKLFF
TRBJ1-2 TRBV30 CAWSGNYGYTF
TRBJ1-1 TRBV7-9 CASSPHEGAEAFF
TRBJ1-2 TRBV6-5 CASSYLRDFSGYTF
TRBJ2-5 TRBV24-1 CATSDPTSSGETQYF
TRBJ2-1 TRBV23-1 CASSQVHRARDYNEQFF
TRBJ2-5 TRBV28 CASSFAGQGGSQETQYF
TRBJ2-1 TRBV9 CASSVAGLPYNEQFF
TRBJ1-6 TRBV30 CAWERQPQNSPLHF
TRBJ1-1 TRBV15 CATSRDPGNEAFF
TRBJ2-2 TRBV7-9 CASSLPGLAGTGELFF
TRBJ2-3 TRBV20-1 CSARVSGRDTQYF
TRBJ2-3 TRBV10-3 CAISEYVAGGEDTQYF
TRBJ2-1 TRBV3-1 CASSPDRDSNEQFF
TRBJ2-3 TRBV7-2 CASSLVFSAGGPRTDTQYF
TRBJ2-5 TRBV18 CASSPTGGEETQYF
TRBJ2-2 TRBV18 CASSPRGTPTTGELFF
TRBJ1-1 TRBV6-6 CASSWGPNTEAFF
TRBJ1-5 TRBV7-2 CASSSQPGQVRQPQHF
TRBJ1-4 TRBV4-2 CASRQGGANEKLFF